The clone carrying this T cell receptor beta chain was found many times. What it binds is unknown. The data originate from a study of T cells after yellow fever vaccination. TCRdb ran MiXCR on the 5' RACE reads and lists one entry per CDR3 protein. The data hold roughly 310,000 distinct CDR3 sequences, with more than 3% observed a single time. CDR1 SGHRS and CDR2 YFSETQ come from the germline V gene. This CDR3 is 15 amino acids long. V shed 4 bases and J shed 8 bases, with 21 bases lying between them. Study-wide results and caveats: Only a minor proportion of clonotypes was detected across both CD4 and CD8 compartments.

V usage is TRBV5-1 and J usage is TRBJ1-2; no reliable D call. The clonotype comes from a young man who received the YFV17D yellow fever vaccine. The sample here was PBMCs, taken on the day of the yellow fever booster vaccination. The CDR3 DNA is TGCGCCAGCAGCCCGGATCCCCGTGGGCTTTGGGGCTACACCTTC. Translation gives CASSPDPRGLWGYTF.